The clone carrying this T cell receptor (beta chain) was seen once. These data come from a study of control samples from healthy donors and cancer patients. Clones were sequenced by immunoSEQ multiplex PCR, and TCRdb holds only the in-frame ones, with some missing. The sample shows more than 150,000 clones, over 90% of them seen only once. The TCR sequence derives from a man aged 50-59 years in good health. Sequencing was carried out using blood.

CDR3 amino acids: CASSVQGGSNQPQHF. In DNA form, the CDR3 reads TGCGCCAGCAGTGTACAGGGAGGGAGCAATCAGCCCCAGCATTTT. V is TRBV10-2 and J is TRBJ1-5, with D perhaps matching TRBD1 (6 bases). V shed 4 bases and J shed 1 base, with 11 bases lying between them. Germline CDR1 and CDR2: WSHSY and SAAADI. The CDR3 loop spans 15 amino acids.